Included here is one T cell receptor (beta chain) sequence, with context. This entry is derived from a study of CD8 T cells in Susac syndrome. As for the study in general: When blood was drawn, patients with Susac syndrome were on intravenous immunoglobulin alone, on corticosteroids, or therapy-naive.

RNA was extracted with the RNeasy kit, and a quantity of roughly 0.5 to 1 ug was reverse transcribed using random hexamers. Amplification of TCR beta CDR3 across 54 Vbeta and 13 Jbeta was performed with immunoSEQ multiplex PCR. MiXCR, applied by TCRdb to the immunoSEQ multiplex PCR reads, yields one record per CDR3 protein. Of about 240,000 distinct CDR3 sequences listed, 95% to 97% are singletons. Sequencing of TCR beta was undertaken in CD8+ and CD4+ T cells derived from blood. TEMRA cells were FACS-enriched and CD8+ and CD4+ T cells negatively isolated. The germline gives CDR1 DFQATT, CDR2 SNEGSKA (reference sequence). This CDR3 contains 12 residues. V was cut by 4 bases and J by 6 bases, with 13 bases left in between.

The rearrangement joins TRBV20-1 to TRBJ2-7, with D unresolved. The sequencing sample was made of CD4+ T cells from PBMCs. This receptor was identified in a human donor with Susac syndrome. CDR3 loop: CSAKFLTREQYF. The CDR3, as DNA: TGCAGTGCTAAGTTTTTAACTCGCGAGCAGTACTTC.